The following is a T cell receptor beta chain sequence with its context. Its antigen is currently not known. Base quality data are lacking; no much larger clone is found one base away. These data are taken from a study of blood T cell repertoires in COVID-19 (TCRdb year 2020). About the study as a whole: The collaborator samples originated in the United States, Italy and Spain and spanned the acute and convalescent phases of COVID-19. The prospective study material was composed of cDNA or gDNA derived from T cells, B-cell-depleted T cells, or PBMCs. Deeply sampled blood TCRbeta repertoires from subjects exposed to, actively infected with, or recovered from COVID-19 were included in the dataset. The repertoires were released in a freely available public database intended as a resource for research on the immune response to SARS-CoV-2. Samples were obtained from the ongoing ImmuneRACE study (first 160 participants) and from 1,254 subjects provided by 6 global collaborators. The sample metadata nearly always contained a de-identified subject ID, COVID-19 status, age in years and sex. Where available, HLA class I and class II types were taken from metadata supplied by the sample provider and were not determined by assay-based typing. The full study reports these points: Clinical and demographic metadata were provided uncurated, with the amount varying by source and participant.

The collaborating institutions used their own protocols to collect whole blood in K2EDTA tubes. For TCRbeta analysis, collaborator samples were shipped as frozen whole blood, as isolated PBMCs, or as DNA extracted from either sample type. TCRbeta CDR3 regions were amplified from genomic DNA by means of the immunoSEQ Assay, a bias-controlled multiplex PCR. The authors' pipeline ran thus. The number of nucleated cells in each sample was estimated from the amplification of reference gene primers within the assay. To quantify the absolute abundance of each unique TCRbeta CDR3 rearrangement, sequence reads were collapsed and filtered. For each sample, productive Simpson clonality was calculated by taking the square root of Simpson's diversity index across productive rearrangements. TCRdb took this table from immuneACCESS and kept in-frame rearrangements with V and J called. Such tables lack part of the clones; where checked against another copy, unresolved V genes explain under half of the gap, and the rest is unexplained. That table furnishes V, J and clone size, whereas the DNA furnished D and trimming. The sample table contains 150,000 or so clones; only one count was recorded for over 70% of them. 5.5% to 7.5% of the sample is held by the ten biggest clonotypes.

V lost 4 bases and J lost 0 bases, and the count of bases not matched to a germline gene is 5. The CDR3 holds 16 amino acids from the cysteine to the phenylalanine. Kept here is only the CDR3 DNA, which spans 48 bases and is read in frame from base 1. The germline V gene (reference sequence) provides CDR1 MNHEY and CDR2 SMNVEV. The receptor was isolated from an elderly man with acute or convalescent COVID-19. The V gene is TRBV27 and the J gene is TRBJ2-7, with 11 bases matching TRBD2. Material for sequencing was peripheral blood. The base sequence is TGTGCCAGCAGTTCCCGGACTAGCGGGTCCTCCTACGAGCAGTACTTC. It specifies CASSSRTSGSSYEQYF.